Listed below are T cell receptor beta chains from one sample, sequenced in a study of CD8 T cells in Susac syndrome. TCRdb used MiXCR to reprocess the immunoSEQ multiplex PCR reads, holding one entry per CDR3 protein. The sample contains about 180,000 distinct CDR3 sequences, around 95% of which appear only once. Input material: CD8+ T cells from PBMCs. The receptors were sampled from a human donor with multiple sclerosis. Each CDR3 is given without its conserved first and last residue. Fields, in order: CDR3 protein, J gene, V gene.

CDR3aa: ASSLYHTGFYGYT
j_gene: TRBJ1-2
v_gene: TRBV18

CDR3aa: ASSLPGSGANVLT
j_gene: TRBJ2-6
v_gene: TRBV9

CDR3aa: ASAGGPVYNEQF
j_gene: TRBJ2-1
v_gene: TRBV5-4

CDR3aa: SVPRVLDGYT
j_gene: TRBJ1-2
v_gene: TRBV29-1

CDR3aa: ASSSSLTGYNEQF
j_gene: TRBJ2-1
v_gene: TRBV7-3

CDR3aa: ASSLFQETQY
j_gene: TRBJ2-5
v_gene: TRBV13

CDR3aa: SVEIPTGGTLGEQF
j_gene: TRBJ2-1
v_gene: TRBV29-1

CDR3aa: SARPTSTDTQY
j_gene: TRBJ2-3
v_gene: TRBV20-1

CDR3aa: ASSSAGTGELF
j_gene: TRBJ2-2
v_gene: TRBV27

CDR3aa: ASSLLPRGHEQF
j_gene: TRBJ2-1
v_gene: TRBV14

CDR3aa: AWMSVPVLSGANVLT
j_gene: TRBJ2-6
v_gene: TRBV30

CDR3aa: SVDWQRGREQF
j_gene: TRBJ2-1
v_gene: TRBV29-1

CDR3aa: ASSLGLAGHSAHEQY
j_gene: TRBJ2-7
v_gene: TRBV5-1

CDR3aa: ASSLGGSLTDTQY
j_gene: TRBJ2-3
v_gene: TRBV28

CDR3aa: ASSHPDTGTEAF
j_gene: TRBJ1-1
v_gene: TRBV4-2

CDR3aa: SVEKVDSGANVLT
j_gene: TRBJ2-6
v_gene: TRBV29-1

CDR3aa: SVQDEKLF
j_gene: TRBJ1-4
v_gene: TRBV29-1

CDR3aa: SVEGSGGGTEAF
j_gene: TRBJ1-1
v_gene: TRBV29-1

CDR3aa: ASSVGGLAGDEQF
j_gene: TRBJ2-1
v_gene: TRBV9

CDR3aa: ASSMWRDYEQY
j_gene: TRBJ2-7
v_gene: TRBV19

CDR3aa: SVAPGQRTYEQY
j_gene: TRBJ2-7
v_gene: TRBV29-1

CDR3aa: ASAPHEGAGEQF
j_gene: TRBJ2-1
v_gene: TRBV7-9

CDR3aa: SARRWRTSGENTQY
j_gene: TRBJ2-3
v_gene: TRBV20-1

CDR3aa: ASSQERETQY
j_gene: TRBJ2-5
v_gene: TRBV7-3

CDR3aa: ASRSGPYVEQF
j_gene: TRBJ2-1
v_gene: TRBV6-5

CDR3aa: ASTPGATYEQY
j_gene: TRBJ2-7
v_gene: TRBV12-3/TRBV12-4

CDR3aa: ASSFRLSYEQY
j_gene: TRBJ2-7
v_gene: TRBV27

CDR3aa: ASSPRRAQH
j_gene: TRBJ1-5
v_gene: TRBV23-1

CDR3aa: ASGPSAGTFQETQY
j_gene: TRBJ2-5
v_gene: TRBV12-5

CDR3aa: ASSLLGYSGANVLT
j_gene: TRBJ2-6
v_gene: TRBV7-9

CDR3aa: ASPAGREETQY
j_gene: TRBJ2-5
v_gene: TRBV2

CDR3aa: ASSQAVNTEAF
j_gene: TRBJ1-1
v_gene: TRBV3-1

CDR3aa: SASDIKLAGVEQY
j_gene: TRBJ2-7
v_gene: TRBV20-1

CDR3aa: ASSLTGLRTEAF
j_gene: TRBJ1-1
v_gene: TRBV5-4